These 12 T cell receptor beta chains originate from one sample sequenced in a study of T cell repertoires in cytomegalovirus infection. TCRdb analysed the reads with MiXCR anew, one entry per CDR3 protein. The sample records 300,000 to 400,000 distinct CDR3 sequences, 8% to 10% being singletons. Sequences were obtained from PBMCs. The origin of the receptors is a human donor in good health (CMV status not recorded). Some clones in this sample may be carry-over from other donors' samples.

Written as DNA, the CDR3 is TGTGCCAGCAGTTTTGCGGGACAGGAGGGCGAAAAACTGTTTTTT. Its translation is CASSFAGQEGEKLFF. The V and J genes are TRBV27 and TRBJ1-4; TRBD1 matches 8 bases. V trimming: 3 bases; J trimming: 8 bases; junction bases outside the gene matches: 8. The CDR3 is 15 amino acids. Germline V gene sequence: CDR1 MNHEY, CDR2 SMNVEV (reference sequence).

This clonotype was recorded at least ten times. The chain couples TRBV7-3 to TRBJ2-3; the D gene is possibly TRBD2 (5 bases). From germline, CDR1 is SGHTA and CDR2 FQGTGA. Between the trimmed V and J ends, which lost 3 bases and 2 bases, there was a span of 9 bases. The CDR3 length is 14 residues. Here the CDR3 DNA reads TGTGCCAGCAGCTTGGACTTCTACACAGATACGCAGTATTTT. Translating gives CASSLDFYTDTQYF.

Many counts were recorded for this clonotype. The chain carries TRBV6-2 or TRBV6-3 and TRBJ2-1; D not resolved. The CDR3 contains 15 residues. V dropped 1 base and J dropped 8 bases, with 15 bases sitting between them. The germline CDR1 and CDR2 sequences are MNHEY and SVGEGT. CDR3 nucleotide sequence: TGTGCCAGCAGTTACTATCCGGAGCCGGCTGATGAGCAGTTCTTC. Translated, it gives CASSYYPEPADEQFF.

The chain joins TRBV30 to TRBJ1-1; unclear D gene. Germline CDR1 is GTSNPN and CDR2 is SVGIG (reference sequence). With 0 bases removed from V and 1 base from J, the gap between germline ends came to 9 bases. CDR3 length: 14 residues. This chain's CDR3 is CAWSVGTGNTEAFF. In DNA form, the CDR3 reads TGTGCCTGGAGTGTCGGTACGGGGAACACTGAAGCTTTCTTT.

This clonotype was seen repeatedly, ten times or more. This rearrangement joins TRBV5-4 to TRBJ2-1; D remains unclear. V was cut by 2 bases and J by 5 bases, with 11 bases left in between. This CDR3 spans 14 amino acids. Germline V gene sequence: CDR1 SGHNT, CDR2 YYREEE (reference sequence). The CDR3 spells CASSFGRAHNEQFF. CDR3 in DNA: TGTGCCAGCAGCTTCGGAAGAGCCCACAATGAGCAGTTCTTC. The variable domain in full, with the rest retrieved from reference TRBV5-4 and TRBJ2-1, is ETGVTQSPTHLIKTRGQQVTLRCSSQSGHNTVSWYQQALGQGPQFIFQYYREEENGRGNFPPRFSGLQFPNYSSELNVNALELDDSALYLCASSFGRAHNEQFFGPGTRLTVL.

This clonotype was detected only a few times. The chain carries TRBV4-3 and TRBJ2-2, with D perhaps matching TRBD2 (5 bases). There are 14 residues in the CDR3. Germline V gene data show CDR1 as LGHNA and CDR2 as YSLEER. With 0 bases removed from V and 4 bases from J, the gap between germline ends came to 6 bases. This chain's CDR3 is CASSQDGVTGELFF. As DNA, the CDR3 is TGCGCCAGCAGCCAAGACGGGGTCACCGGGGAGCTGTTTTTT.

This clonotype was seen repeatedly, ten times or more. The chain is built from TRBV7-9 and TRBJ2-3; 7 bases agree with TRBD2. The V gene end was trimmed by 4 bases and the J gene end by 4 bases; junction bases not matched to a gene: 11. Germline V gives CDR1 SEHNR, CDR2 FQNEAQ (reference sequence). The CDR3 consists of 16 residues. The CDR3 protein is CASSSSGGPQADTQYF. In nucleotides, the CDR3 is TGTGCCAGCAGCTCCTCGGGGGGTCCCCAGGCAGATACGCAGTATTTT.

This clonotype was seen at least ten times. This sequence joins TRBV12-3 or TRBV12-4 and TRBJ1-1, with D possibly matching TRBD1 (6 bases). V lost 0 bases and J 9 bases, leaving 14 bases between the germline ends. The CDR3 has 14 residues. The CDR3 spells CASSLAFGTRKAFF. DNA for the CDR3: TGTGCCAGCAGTTTAGCTTTTGGGACACGGAAAGCTTTCTTT.

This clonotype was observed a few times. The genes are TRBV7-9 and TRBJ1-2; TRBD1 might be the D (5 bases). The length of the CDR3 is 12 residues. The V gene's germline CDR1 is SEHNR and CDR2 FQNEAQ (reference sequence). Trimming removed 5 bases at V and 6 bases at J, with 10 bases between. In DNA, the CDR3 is TGTGCCAGCAGCCTGACAGCCGATGGCTACACCTTC. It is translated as CASSLTADGYTF.

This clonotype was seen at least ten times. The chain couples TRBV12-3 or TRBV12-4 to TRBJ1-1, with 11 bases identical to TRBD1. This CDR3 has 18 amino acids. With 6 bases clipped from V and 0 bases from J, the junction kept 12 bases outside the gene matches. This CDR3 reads CASSLSGQGGYMNTEAFF. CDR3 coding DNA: TGTGCCAGCAGCCTCTCGGGACAGGGGGGGTACATGAACACTGAAGCTTTCTTT.

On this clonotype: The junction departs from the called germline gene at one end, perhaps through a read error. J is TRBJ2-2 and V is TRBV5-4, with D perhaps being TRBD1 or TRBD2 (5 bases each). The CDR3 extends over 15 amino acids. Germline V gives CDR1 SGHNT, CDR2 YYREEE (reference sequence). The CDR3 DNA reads TGTGCCAGCTCCTACAGAGGGACGTTCACCGCGGAGCTGTTTTTT. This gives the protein CASSYRGTFTAELFF.

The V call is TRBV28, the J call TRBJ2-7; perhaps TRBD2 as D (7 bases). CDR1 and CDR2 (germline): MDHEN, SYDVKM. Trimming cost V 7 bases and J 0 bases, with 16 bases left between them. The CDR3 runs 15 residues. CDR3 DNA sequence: TGTGCCAGCATCCTAGGGGGGGGCAGCTCCTACGAGCAGTACTTC. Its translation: CASILGGGSSYEQYF. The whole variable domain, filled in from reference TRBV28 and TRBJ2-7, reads DVKVTQSSRYLVKRTGEKVFLECVQDMDHENMFWYRQDPGLGLRLIYFSYDVKMKEKGDIPEGYSVSREKKERFSLILESASTNQTSMYLCASILGGGSSYEQYFGPGTRLTVT.